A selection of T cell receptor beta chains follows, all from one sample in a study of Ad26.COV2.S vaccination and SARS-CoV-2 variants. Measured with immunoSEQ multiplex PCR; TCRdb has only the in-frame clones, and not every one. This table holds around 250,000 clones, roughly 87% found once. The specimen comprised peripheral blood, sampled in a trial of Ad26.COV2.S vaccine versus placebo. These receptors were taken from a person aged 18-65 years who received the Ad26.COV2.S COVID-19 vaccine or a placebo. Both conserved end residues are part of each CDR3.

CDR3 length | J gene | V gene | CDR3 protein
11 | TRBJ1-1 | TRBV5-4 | CASRTGRRAFF
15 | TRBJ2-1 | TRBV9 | CASSVEGLAGYEQFF
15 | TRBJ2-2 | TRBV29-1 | CSAAMDRGRTGELFF
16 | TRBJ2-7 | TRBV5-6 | CASSLLSGSGSYEQYF
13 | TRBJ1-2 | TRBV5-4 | CASSGLSGGGYTF
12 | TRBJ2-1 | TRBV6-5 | CASSPDRRVQFF
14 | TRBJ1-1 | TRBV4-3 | CASSRDRFNTEAFF
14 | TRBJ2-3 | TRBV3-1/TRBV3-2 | CASSQATSGAPQYF
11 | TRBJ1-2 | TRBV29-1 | CSVEGGTGYTF
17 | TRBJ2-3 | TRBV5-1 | CASSSGASGGITDTQYF
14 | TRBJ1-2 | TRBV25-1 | CASSNTGETYGYTF
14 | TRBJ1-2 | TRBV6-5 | CASRPDRASYGYTF
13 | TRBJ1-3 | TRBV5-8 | CASSRQGGATIYF
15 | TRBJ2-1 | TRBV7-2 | CASSPFGSHYNEQFF
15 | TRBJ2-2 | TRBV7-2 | CASSLQGANTGELFF
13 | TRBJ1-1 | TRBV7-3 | CASSTGGSTEAFF
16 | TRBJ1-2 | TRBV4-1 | CASSPPLPGFHYGYTF
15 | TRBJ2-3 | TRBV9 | CASSVVAGGTDTQYF
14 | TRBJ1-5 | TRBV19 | CASSPGQGVQPQHF
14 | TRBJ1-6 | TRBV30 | CAWRGTAHNSPLHF
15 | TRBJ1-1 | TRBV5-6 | CASSLARVGSTEAFF
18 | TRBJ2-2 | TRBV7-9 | CASSRKTGTGANTGELFF
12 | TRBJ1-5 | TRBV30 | CAWSERNQPQHF
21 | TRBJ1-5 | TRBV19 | CASSIERRDRGFSVSNQPQHF
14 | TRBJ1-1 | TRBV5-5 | CASSLTVVNTEAFF
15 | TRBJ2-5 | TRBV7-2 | CASSPKDRGQETQYF
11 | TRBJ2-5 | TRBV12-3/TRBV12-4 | CASTGLETQYF
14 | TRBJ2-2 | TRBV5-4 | CASSVRAFGGELFF
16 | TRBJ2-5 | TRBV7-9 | CASRPRIGPSGETQYF
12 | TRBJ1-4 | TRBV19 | CASSRTNEKLFF
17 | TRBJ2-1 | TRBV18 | CASSPPGDRVSYNEQFF
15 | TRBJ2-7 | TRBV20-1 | CSASQGGAGSYEQYF
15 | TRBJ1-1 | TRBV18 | CASSRDGGAGTEAFF
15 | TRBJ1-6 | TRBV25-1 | CASPKLGAEYSPLHF
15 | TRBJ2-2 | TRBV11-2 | CASSLIGGFAGELFF
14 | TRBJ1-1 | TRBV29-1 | CSVEDSGMSTEAFF
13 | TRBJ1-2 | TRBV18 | CASSSGQDYGYTF
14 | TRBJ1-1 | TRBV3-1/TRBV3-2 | CASSQVTGVTEAFF
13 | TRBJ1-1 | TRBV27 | CASSLEGNTEAFF
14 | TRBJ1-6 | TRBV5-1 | CASSLAGGDSPLHF
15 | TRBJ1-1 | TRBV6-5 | CASSFTSGVRTEAFF
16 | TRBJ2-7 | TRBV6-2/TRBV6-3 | CASSPLSGGIAYEQYF
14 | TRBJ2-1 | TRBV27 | CASSLPGRAVEQFF
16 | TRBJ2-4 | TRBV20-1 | CSASKIGGLGKNIQYF
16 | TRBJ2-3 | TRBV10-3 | CAISDFRDRGPDTQYF
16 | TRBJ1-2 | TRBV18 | CASSPGQISYPYGYTF
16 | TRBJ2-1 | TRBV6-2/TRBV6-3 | CASSPSRGGAPNEQFF
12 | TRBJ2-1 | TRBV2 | CASSTGNNEQFF
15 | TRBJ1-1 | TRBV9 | CASSPPGGGYTEAFF
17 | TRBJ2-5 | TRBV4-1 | CASSHTPGLADQETQYF
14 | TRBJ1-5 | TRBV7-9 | CASSLATRDQPQHF
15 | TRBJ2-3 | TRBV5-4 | CASSMTSGGPHTQYF
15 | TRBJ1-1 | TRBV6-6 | CASSRDRGGNTEAFF